A selection of T cell receptor beta chains follows, all from one sample in a study of blood T cell repertoires in COVID-19. Assay used: immunoSEQ multiplex PCR; TCRdb lists only in-frame clones, some missing. The sample has 200,000 to 250,000 clones; 84% are singletons. The specimen sequenced was peripheral blood. The receptors derive from a woman of 80 years or more with COVID-19, enrolled during active disease. Each CDR3 is given with its conserved first and last residue. A D gene is named only where the DNA matches it firmly. The size of a clone is reported for some rows only, either as once, few or many, or as a class for expanded clones.

d_gene	abundance	len	v_gene	j_gene	CDR3aa	CDR3nt
.	.	13	TRBV5-8	TRBJ2-7	CASSPMVAREQYF	TGTGCCAGCAGCCCAATGGTGGCTAGGGAGCAGTACTTC
TRBD1	.	12	TRBV9	TRBJ2-7	CASSVEVGQVYF	TGTGCCAGCAGCGTAGAGGTGGGACAGGTCTACTTC
.	.	14	TRBV19	TRBJ1-1	CASSIGRRGTEAFF	TGTGCCAGTAGTATAGGAAGGAGGGGCACTGAAGCTTTCTTT
TRBD2	.	17	TRBV28	TRBJ2-7	CASSASSGRAYKYEQYF	TGTGCCAGCAGTGCGTCTAGCGGGAGGGCCTATAAGTACGAGCAGTACTTC
TRBD2	.	15	TRBV3-1/TRBV3-2	TRBJ2-7	CASSRRRGGMDEQYF	TGTGCCAGCAGCCGTCGACGGGGGGGTATGGACGAGCAGTACTTC
.	few	15	TRBV5-1	TRBJ1-2	CASSLVIARDYGYTF	TGCGCCAGCAGCTTGGTGATCGCGCGAGACTATGGCTACACCTTC
TRBD2	.	14	TRBV9	TRBJ2-1	CASSVGRSGSEQFF	TGTGCCAGCAGCGTAGGCCGTAGCGGGAGTGAGCAGTTCTTC
.	.	14	TRBV2	TRBJ2-1	CASSDGGPSNEQFF	TGTGCCAGCAGTGACGGGGGGCCGTCCAATGAGCAGTTCTTC
.	few	13	TRBV12-3/TRBV12-4	TRBJ2-7	CASSLGGDYEQYF	TGTGCCAGCAGTTTAGGAGGAGACTACGAGCAGTACTTC
.	.	12	TRBV10-3	TRBJ1-2	CAISAGDEGYTF	TGTGCCATCAGTGCTGGTGATGAGGGCTACACCTTC
.	.	15	TRBV7-6	TRBJ2-2	CASSTEGAYTGELFF	TGTGCCAGCAGCACGGAGGGGGCTTACACCGGGGAGCTGTTTTTT
TRBD1	.	12	TRBV12-3/TRBV12-4	TRBJ1-2	CASSLWQGAETF	TGTGCCAGCAGTTTGTGGCAGGGGGCTGAAACCTTC
TRBD2	few	18	TRBV4-1	TRBJ2-3	CASSPGKGGRASTDTQYF	TGCGCCAGCAGCCCGGGTAAAGGAGGGAGGGCCAGCACAGATACGCAGTATTTT
TRBD1	.	15	TRBV5-1	TRBJ1-1	CASSVSGQRNTEAFF	TGCGCCAGCAGCGTGTCGGGACAGCGGAACACTGAAGCTTTCTTT
.	.	15	TRBV5-1	TRBJ2-2	CASSLDGRGTGELFF	TGCGCCAGCAGCCTGGATGGGAGAGGGACCGGGGAGCTGTTTTTT
.	.	12	TRBV12-3/TRBV12-4	TRBJ1-2	CASSLSGHGYTF	TGTGCCAGCAGTTTATCTGGGCATGGCTACACCTTC
.	.	13	TRBV4-1	TRBJ2-7	CATRGTNSYEQYF	TGCGCCACGCGCGGGACGAACTCCTACGAGCAGTACTTC
TRBD2	.	17	TRBV5-1	TRBJ2-1	CASSLVPLAGANNEQFF	TGCGCCAGCAGCTTGGTCCCACTAGCGGGGGCCAACAATGAGCAGTTCTTC
.	.	16	TRBV6-1	TRBJ1-6	CASSENGQLRSSPLHF	TGTGCCAGCAGTGAAAATGGACAGCTGAGGAGTTCACCCCTCCACTTT
.	.	14	TRBV2	TRBJ1-5	CASSERRINQPQHF	TGTGCCAGCAGTGAGAGGCGGATCAATCAGCCCCAGCATTTT
TRBD1	.	14	TRBV9	TRBJ1-2	CASSVGGTGGGYTF	TGTGCCAGCAGCGTAGGAGGGACAGGTGGGGGCTACACCTTC
.	few	14	TRBV2	TRBJ1-3	CASIFTYSGNTIYF	TGTGCCAGCATCTTTACCTACTCTGGAAACACCATATATTTT
.	.	13	TRBV29-1	TRBJ2-3	CSVDQGLTDTQYF	TGCAGCGTTGATCAGGGTTTGACAGATACGCAGTATTTT
.	.	16	TRBV5-4	TRBJ1-1	CASSFKGGLRNTEAFF	TGTGCCAGCAGCTTCAAGGGGGGACTAAGGAACACTGAAGCTTTCTTT
.	.	12	TRBV12-3/TRBV12-4	TRBJ1-1	CASSPDSTEAFF	TGTGCCAGCAGTCCAGACAGCACTGAAGCTTTCTTT
TRBD1	.	14	TRBV19	TRBJ1-1	CASSQTGGNTEAFF	TGTGCCAGTAGTCAAACAGGGGGCAACACTGAAGCTTTCTTT
TRBD2	.	16	TRBV7-6	TRBJ2-1	CASSLLGAGGPGEQFF	TGTGCCAGCAGCCTCCTGGGCGCGGGGGGGCCCGGTGAGCAGTTCTTC
.	few	14	TRBV19	TRBJ1-2	CATRRQTGYYGYTF	TGTGCCACCCGTCGGCAGACAGGCTACTATGGCTACACCTTC
.	.	17	TRBV21-1	TRBJ1-6	CASAQGAPDRPSSPLHF	TGTGCCAGCGCACAGGGGGCGCCTGATCGACCGAGTTCACCCCTCCACTTT
.	.	13	TRBV13	TRBJ2-1	CASSLRRNNEQFF	TGTGCCAGCAGCTTAAGGAGAAACAATGAGCAGTTCTTC